This section outlines one T cell receptor beta chain sequence together with its context. Its target is unknown. The data stem from a study of T cells after yellow fever vaccination. Study context: Any fraction with a low cell number was prepared using SMART-Seq v4 Ultra Low Input. Regarding the study as a whole: At 95% to 98% for CD4 and 70% to 90% for CD8, most primary-vaccination clones showed up again after the booster. Though weaker, the secondary response peaked faster, on day 5 versus 15.

The CDR3 sequence is 14 residues long. Germline V gives CDR1 KGHSH, CDR2 LQKENI. Germline trimming cut 6 bases from V and 6 bases from J; bases unmatched to any gene: 10. One entry per CDR3 protein results from TCRdb running MiXCR on the 5' RACE reads. In the table there are under 550,000 distinct CDR3 sequences, 20% to 25% of which are singletons. The chain joins TRBV18 to TRBJ2-7; 8 bases are a match to TRBD1. This clonotype originated in a man aged 18 to 29 who received the YFV17D yellow fever vaccine. Source: PBMCs, taken 21 days after the first yellow fever vaccination. The CDR3 is CASSGRDRRGEQYF. CDR3 nucleotide sequence: TGTGCCAGCTCGGGGCGGGACAGGCGCGGCGAGCAGTACTTC.